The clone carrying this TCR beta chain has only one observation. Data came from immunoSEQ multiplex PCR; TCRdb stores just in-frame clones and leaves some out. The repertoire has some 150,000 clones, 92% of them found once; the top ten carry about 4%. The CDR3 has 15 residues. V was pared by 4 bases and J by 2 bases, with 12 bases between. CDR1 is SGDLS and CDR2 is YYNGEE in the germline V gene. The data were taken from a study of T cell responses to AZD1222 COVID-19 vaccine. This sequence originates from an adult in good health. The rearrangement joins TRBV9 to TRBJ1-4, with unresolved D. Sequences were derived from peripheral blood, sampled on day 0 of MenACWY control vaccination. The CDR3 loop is CASSSRLGTNEKLFF. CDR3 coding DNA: TGTGCCAGCAGCTCTAGGTTAGGGACTAATGAAAAACTGTTTTTT.